This T cell receptor (beta chain) stems from a study of T cell responses to AZD1222 COVID-19 vaccine. About the research overall: Analysis merged second doses at about 4 or about 12 weeks. Whole-study results and caveats: The study found vaccine-associated CD4 TCRs spanning spike, dominant at 160-218 and 743-854. Donors skewed white British and female; clonal diversity was possibly underestimated. Unmutated variant regions are reportedly the target of nearly half of TCRs that are spike-specific.

About this clone: The antigen is unknown.

Germline-derived CDR1 and CDR2 are SEHNR and FQNEAQ (reference sequence). Trimming stripped 0 bases from V and 8 bases from J, with 8 bases between. The CDR3 totals 13 residues. TCRdb's table, derived via immunoSEQ multiplex PCR, lists solely in-frame clones and lacks some. The sample holds under 150,000 clones, 93% seen once. The specimen was peripheral blood, collected on day 0 of AZD1222 vaccination. This TCR came from an adult in good health. The chain carries TRBV7-9 and TRBJ2-1; perhaps TRBD2 as D (5 bases). CDR3 bases: TGTGCCAGCAGCTTAGCACTAGGTGATGAGCAGTTCTTC. Protein: CASSLALGDEQFF.